This T cell receptor (beta chain) was observed in a study of STAT5B mutations in CD4+ large granular lymphocyte leukemia. Study findings and constraints: Patient CD4-sorted repertoires looked more clonal than healthy CD4+ repertoires, even without putative leukemic clones. The CD4+ versus CD8+ T-LGLL clonality difference may reflect limited sample size. TRBV06-family usage was enriched in top patient clones (8/27) versus controls (2/35).

The assay was run at survey level. Data came from immunoSEQ multiplex PCR; TCRdb stores just in-frame clones and leaves some out. Of about 28,000 clones listed, around 80% are singletons. Remarks on this clone: Its specificity is unknown.

This CDR3 has 16 residues. Germline-derived CDR1 and CDR2 are SGDLS and YYNGEE. V dropped 0 bases and J dropped 0 bases, with 10 bases sitting between them. J is TRBJ1-3 and V is TRBV9; TRBD1 is a possible D gene (5 bases). Sequenced input: CD4+ T cells from blood buffy coats. The receptor comes from a human donor in good health. CDR3 DNA: TGTGCCAGCAGCGTAGGTGAGGGGATCTCTGGAAACACCATATATTTT. Encoded protein: CASSVGEGISGNTIYF.